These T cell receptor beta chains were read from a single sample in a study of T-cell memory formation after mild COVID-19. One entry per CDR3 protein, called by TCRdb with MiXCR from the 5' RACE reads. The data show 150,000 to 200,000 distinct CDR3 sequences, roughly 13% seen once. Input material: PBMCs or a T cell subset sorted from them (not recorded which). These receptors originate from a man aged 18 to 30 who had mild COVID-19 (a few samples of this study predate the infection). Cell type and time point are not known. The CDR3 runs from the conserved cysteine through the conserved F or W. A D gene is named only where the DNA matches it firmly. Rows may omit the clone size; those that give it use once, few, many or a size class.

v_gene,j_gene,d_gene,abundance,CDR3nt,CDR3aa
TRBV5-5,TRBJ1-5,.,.,TGTGCCAGCAGCTTGGTAGGAGGCAATCAGCCCCAGCATTTT,CASSLVGGNQPQHF
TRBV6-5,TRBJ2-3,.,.,TGTGCCAGCAGACTACAGGGTTTCGTGGATACGCAGTATTTT,CASRLQGFVDTQYF
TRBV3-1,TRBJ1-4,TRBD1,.,TGTGCCAGCAGCCAAAGGACAGGGAATGAAAAACTGTTTTTT,CASSQRTGNEKLFF
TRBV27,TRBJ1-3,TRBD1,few,TGTGCCAGCAGTTATAACAGGGGCTCTGGAAACACCATATATTTT,CASSYNRGSGNTIYF
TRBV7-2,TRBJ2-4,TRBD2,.,TGTGCCAGCAGCCCAGGGGGACTAGCACTAGCCAAAAACATTCAGTACTTC,CASSPGGLALAKNIQYF
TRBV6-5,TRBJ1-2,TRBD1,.,TGTGCCAGCAGTTACTCGACAGGGCGATATGGCTACACCTTC,CASSYSTGRYGYTF
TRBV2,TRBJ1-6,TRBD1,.,TGTGCCAGCAACCGCCGACAGGGGGGTACGGATAATTCACCCCTCCACTTT,CASNRRQGGTDNSPLHF
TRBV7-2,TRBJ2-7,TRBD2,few,TGTGCCAGCAGCTTAGCGAGATCTAGCGGGGTGAGCTCCTACGAGCAGTACTTC,CASSLARSSGVSSYEQYF
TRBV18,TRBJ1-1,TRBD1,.,TGTGCCAGCTTACCTAGACAGGGGTACACTGAAGCTTTCTTT,CASLPRQGYTEAFF
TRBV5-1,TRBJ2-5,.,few,TGCGCCAGCAGCTTTGGGGGGCAGGGCCAGACCCAGTACTTC,CASSFGGQGQTQYF
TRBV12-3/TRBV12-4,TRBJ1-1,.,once,TGTGCCAGCACTTTGCTGGACGCCGAAGCTTTCTTT,CASTLLDAEAFF
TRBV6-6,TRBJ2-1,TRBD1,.,TGTGCCAGCAGCGGACAGGGAAGCTCCTACAATGAGCAGTTCTTC,CASSGQGSSYNEQFF
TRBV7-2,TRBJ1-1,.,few,TGTGCGTCTTCGGGGGCCACTGAAGCTTTCTTT,CASSGATEAFF
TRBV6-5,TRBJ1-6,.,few,TGTGCCAGCAGCTACAACAGGGCCAATTCACCCCTCCACTTT,CASSYNRANSPLHF
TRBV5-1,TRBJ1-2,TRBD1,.,TGCGCCAGCAGCTTGTCAGGGACAGGGTACGATGGCTACACCTTC,CASSLSGTGYDGYTF
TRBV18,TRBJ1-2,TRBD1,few,TGTGCCAGCTCACCCCTGCCGGACAGGGGTAACTATGGCTACACCTTC,CASSPLPDRGNYGYTF
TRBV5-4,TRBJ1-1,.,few,TGTGCCAGCCAGAGAGGGACAAACACTGAAGCTTTCTTT,CASQRGTNTEAFF
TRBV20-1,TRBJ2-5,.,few,TGCAGTGCTGGCCCGGAGGGCTGGCGAGAGACCCAGTACTTC,CSAGPEGWRETQYF
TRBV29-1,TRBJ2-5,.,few,TGCAGCGGTGGGTCAGGTCAAGAGACCCAGTACTTC,CSGGSGQETQYF
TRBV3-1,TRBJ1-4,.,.,TGTGCCAGCAGCCGACAGGTTCTAGAGGAAAAACTGTTTTTT,CASSRQVLEEKLFF
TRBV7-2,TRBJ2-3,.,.,TGTGCCAGCAAACTAGCGAGGGGGCCAGATACGCAGTATTTT,CASKLARGPDTQYF
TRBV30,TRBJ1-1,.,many,TGTGCCTGGAGTGTTGGGGGGGCAGCTTTCTTT,CAWSVGGAAFF
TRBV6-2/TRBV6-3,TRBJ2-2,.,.,TGTGCCAGCAGTTACGGACAGATCACCGGGGAGCTGTTTTTT,CASSYGQITGELFF
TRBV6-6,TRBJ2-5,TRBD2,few,TGTGCCAGCAGCCCCGCTAGCGGGGGGTGGGAGACCCAGTACTTC,CASSPASGGWETQYF
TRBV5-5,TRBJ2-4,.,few,TGTGCCAGCAGCTTGGCCAGGGAGGTCAAAAACATTCAGTACTTC,CASSLAREVKNIQYF
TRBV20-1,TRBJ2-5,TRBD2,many,TGCAGTGCTAGCGATTTTTCGCGGGGGGGAGAGACCCAGTACTTC,CSASDFSRGGETQYF
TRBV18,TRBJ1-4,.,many,TGTGCCAGCTCACCACAGGGGCCTAATGAAAAACTGTTTTTT,CASSPQGPNEKLFF
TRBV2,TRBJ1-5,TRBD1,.,TGTGCCAGCAGTGCAAGACAGGGGGGCAATCAGCCCCAGCATTTT,CASSARQGGNQPQHF
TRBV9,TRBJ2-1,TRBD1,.,TGTGCCAGCAGCGCCTCGGGACAGATATTTTACAATGAGCAGTTCTTC,CASSASGQIFYNEQFF
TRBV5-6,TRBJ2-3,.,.,TGTGCCAGCAGCTTATTTAATCTAGGGGGACAAGGGACAGATACGCAGTATTTT,CASSLFNLGGQGTDTQYF
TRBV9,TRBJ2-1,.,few,TGTGCCAGCAGCGCGGCGGTCTACAATGAGCAGTTCTTC,CASSAAVYNEQFF